This T cell receptor beta chain comes out of a study of shared clonotypes between healthy human individuals (dated by TCRdb to about 2020). About the full investigation: The cohort comprised a couple of women and a few men aged 18 to 49 years. Per donor, three plates each were used for CD4 naive and CD4 memory, two for CD8 naive, and one for CD8 memory. To increase sequencing depth and limit assay-specific biases, TCR repertoire library preparation and sequencing were carried out by different laboratories using diverse techniques. To estimate repertoire size and how much clonotypes are shared between individuals, the study performed deep sequencing of blood TCR repertoires from a few healthy adults. Each donor's leukapheresis produced roughly between roughly 0.85 and 10 billion PBMCs. Summary of the overall study and its limitations: Even with the large sequencing depth, rarefaction of the sorted-subset datasets indicated that sequencing was incomplete. Naive subsets generally had larger estimated clonotype richness than memory subsets did. Clonotypes shared by all four sorted-subset donors showed higher generation probabilities than non-shared clonotypes. Pairwise subsampling led to the expectation that sequencing depth would affect the degree of clonotype sharing among donors. Sampling was restricted to blood, and TCR repertoires in tissue are likely to differ from TCR repertoires in blood. The genetic and exposure-history diversity represented was limited by the small number of donors. Across four donors, approximately 4.6% of naive CD4, more than 3% of naive CD8, under 2.5% of memory CD4, and around 0.4% of memory CD8 clonotypes were shared.

TCR CDR3 regions were amplified from genomic DNA by multiplex PCR using the deep immunoSEQ assay. Extracted genomic DNA from each cell subset was spread evenly across all wells of several immunoSEQ 96-well plates, with each plate serving as a replicate. Each replicate PCR for sorted subsets received 150 to 250 ng genomic DNA, equal to 28,000 or so T cell genomes. Purified libraries were measured with a Qubit 3.0 fluorometer, size-checked on a Bioanalyzer 2100, and measured again with the KAPA Library Quantification kit. Every immunoSEQ 96-well plate was sequenced on a dedicated single-read 150-cycle Illumina NextSeq 550 flow cell. Under the source paper's analysis protocol: The immunoSEQ output contained only junctional sequences without quality scores, so filtering could not match that applied to full-length reads. Sequences were annotated with PyIR, a Python wrapper for IgBLAST v1.9, using IMGT germline references to assign V/J genes and CDR3. Reads were filtered out if the reads had weak V/J assignments (E-value above 1e-6), no CDR3, stop codons, out-of-frame junctions, or ambiguous translated residues. A V3J clonotype was defined by an identical inferred V gene, J gene, and CDR3 amino acid sequence. The percentage overlap between two repertoires was calculated by dividing the number of shared unique clonotypes by the size of the smaller repertoire. Repertoire richness was assessed with RTK rarefaction, the Chao1 estimator, and Recon v2.1 estimates of unobserved clonotypes. OLGA was used to compute generation probabilities for all TCRbeta clonotypes that the gDNA method yielded from a handful of donors. In TCRdb, the immuneACCESS table is reduced to in-frame sequences with V and J assigned. These tables do not hold every clone; where another copy was compared, an unresolved V gene accounts for under half, and the others remain unexplained. The V and J calls and clone size were taken over from that table, and D and trimming were inferred from the DNA. For this sample there are millions of clones; 95% appear just once. Of the sample, roughly 0.13% falls within the top ten clones.

Healthy HIV-negative adults with no recently reported acute infections or vaccinations were included as donors. Every donor was a Caucasian adult living in Nashville, Tennessee, USA. CD4+ T cells were enriched by magnetic negative selection, after which naive cells were positively selected on CD45RA and the negative fraction was taken as the memory subset. Blood was obtained by leukapheresis, after which PBMCs were separated by Ficoll-Histopaque density gradient centrifugation and cryopreserved in liquid nitrogen vapor phase. Analytical flow cytometry was used to check the purity and quantity of each magnetically sorted T cell population. Each sorted fraction had its genomic DNA isolated and then quantified by UV absorbance on a Nanodrop 2000c. Concerning this clone itself: Its specific antigen is unknown. Per-base qualities were not stored, and no clone one base away is much larger.

This receptor was obtained from a man aged 18 to 35 in good health. The sequencing input was naive CD4+ T cells sorted from blood. The cell subset or site label on this specimen signifies: CD45RA+ positively selected.

The CDR3 amino acid sequence is: CASSRSVYYEQYF. In nucleotide form, the sequence is TGCGCCAGCAGTCGAAGCGTATATTACGAGCAGTACTTC. In this chain, TRBV4-3 is recombined with TRBJ2-7, with the identity of the D gene unclear. V is shortened by 6 bases, J by 4 bases, and the region joining them spans 13 bases. Based on the germline V gene, the CDR1 and CDR2 sequences are LGHNA and YSLEER. CDR3 length: 13 amino acids, cysteine to phenylalanine. Of the read, only the CDR3 DNA is kept; its 39 bases are in frame from base 1.